This T cell receptor (beta chain) comes out of a study of blood T cells in healthy people across ages. Points from the study as a whole: Donors of long life had a larger count of naive CD4+ cells and greater diversity than aged donors.

The study isolated at least 6.5 million PBMCs from each sample. A second PCR, run for roughly 7 to 12 cycles, used a sample-barcoded 5' primer plus a J-beta primer mix. TCRdb processed the 5' RACE reads anew with MiXCR; each CDR3 protein has one entry. The table has approximately 760,000 distinct CDR3 sequences, 25% seen once. Germline CDR1 and CDR2: MNHEY and SMNVEV (reference sequence). The CDR3 loop spans 14 amino acids. The V gene lost 7 bases and the J gene lost 1 base, with 13 bases spanning the gap. To note about this clonotype: The antigen is unknown.

These data are also associated with another study on T cells of mothers and their children. As that study records: The yield was over 9.5 million TCR beta CDR3 reads from each mother and about 3.2 million from each child.

The specimen was blood. The chain is built from TRBV27 and TRBJ1-1; D call uncertain. This clonotype originated in a boy between 10 and 17 years old in good health. CDR3 residues: CASISHTTNTEAFF. The CDR3 DNA reads TGTGCCAGCATTTCCCACACTACGAACACTGAAGCTTTCTTT.